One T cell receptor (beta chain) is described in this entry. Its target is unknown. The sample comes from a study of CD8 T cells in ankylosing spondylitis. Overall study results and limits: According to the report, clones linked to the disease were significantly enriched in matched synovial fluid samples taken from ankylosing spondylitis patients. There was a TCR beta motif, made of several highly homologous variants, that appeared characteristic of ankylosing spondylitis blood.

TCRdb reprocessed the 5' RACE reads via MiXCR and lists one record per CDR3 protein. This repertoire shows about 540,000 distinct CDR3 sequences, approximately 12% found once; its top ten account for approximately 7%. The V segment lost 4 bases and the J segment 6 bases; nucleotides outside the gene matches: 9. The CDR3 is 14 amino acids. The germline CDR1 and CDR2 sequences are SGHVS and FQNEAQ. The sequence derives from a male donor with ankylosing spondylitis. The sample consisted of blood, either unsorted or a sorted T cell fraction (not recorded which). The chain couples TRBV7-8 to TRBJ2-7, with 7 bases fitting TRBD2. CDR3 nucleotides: TGTGCCAGCAGCTACTCCTTGCGGGAGAGCGAGCAGTACTTC. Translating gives CASSYSLRESEQYF.